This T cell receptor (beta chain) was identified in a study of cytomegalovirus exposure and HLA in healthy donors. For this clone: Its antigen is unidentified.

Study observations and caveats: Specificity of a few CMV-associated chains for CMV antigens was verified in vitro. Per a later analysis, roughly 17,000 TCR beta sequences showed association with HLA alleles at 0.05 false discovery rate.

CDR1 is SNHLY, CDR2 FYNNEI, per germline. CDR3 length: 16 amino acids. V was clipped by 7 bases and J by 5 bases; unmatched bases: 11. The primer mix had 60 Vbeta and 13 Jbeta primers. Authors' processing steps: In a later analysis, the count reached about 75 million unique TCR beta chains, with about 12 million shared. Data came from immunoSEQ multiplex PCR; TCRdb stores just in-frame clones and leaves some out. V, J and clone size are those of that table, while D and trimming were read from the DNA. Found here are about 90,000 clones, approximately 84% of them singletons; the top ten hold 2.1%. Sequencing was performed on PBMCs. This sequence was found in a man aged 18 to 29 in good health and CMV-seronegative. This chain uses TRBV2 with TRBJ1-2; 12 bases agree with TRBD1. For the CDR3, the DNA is TGTGCCAGCATTCGGGACAGGGGGCGCGTAGGGTATGGCTACACCTTC. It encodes CASIRDRGRVGYGYTF.